This T cell receptor (beta chain) came from a study of shared clonotypes between healthy human individuals (dated by TCRdb to the early 2020s). In terms of the full investigation: The cohort comprised a couple of women and three men aged 18 to 49 years. For each donor, three plates each were used for CD4 naive and CD4 memory, two plates were used for CD8 naive, and one plate was used for CD8 memory. Libraries were prepared and TCR repertoires were sequenced by different laboratories using diverse techniques, in order to increase sequencing depth and limit assay-specific biases. Leukapheresis yielded between about 0.9 and 8.9 billion PBMCs per donor. To estimate repertoire size and how much clonotype sharing occurs between individuals, the study deeply sequenced the blood TCR repertoires of about five healthy adults.

The CDR3 starts with the cysteine, ends with the phenylalanine, and has 14 residues. This entry keeps only the CDR3 DNA: 42 bases, framed from base 1. CDR1 and CDR2, per the germline V gene, are MGHRA and YSYEKL. Deletion took 5 bases off V and 0 bases off J, with a span of 9 bases between the germline ends. TCR CDR3 regions were amplified from genomic DNA by multiplex PCR using the deep immunoSEQ assay. Genomic DNA extracted from each cell subset was distributed evenly over all wells of several immunoSEQ 96-well plates, and each plate served as one replicate. For sorted subsets, 150 to 250 ng genomic DNA, equal to tens of thousands of T cell genomes, was loaded into each replicate PCR. Purified libraries were measured with a Qubit 3.0 fluorometer, size-checked on a Bioanalyzer 2100, and measured again with the KAPA Library Quantification kit. Each immunoSEQ 96-well plate was sequenced on its own single-read 150-cycle Illumina NextSeq 550 flow cell. The published analysis was carried out like this. Because only junctional sequences without quality scores were contained in the immunoSEQ output, filtering matching that applied to full-length reads could not be performed. To assign V/J genes and CDR3, sequences were annotated against IMGT germline references using PyIR, a Python wrapper for IgBLAST v1.9. Reads were filtered out if the reads had weak V/J assignments (E-value above 1e-6), no CDR3, stop codons, out-of-frame junctions, or ambiguous translated residues. A V3J clonotype was defined by an identical inferred V gene, J gene, and CDR3 amino acid sequence. The percentage overlap between two repertoires was calculated by dividing the number of shared unique clonotypes by the size of the smaller repertoire. Repertoire richness was assessed with RTK rarefaction, the Chao1 estimator, and Recon v2.1 estimates of unobserved clonotypes. Generation probabilities for all TCRbeta clonotypes obtained by the gDNA method from a handful of donors were computed using OLGA. In its TCRdb copy, this immuneACCESS table keeps in-frame sequences only and misses some clones. Where compared with another copy, unresolved V genes explain less than half of these, and the others have no known cause. The V and J calls and clone size were taken over from that table, and D and trimming were inferred from the DNA. The sample table shows some 2.1 million clones, and roughly 95% are seen once. The ten largest clonotypes hold more than 1.5% of the sample.

Paper-wide results and their limitations: Pairwise subsampling led to the expectation that sequencing depth would affect the degree of clonotype sharing among donors. Larger estimated clonotype richness was generally found for naive subsets than for memory subsets. Compared with non-shared clonotypes, the clonotypes found in all four sorted-subset donors had higher generation probabilities. Incomplete sequencing was indicated by rarefaction of sorted-subset datasets, despite the large sequencing depth. The small number of donors limited the genetic and exposure-history diversity represented. Sharing across four donors was observed for around 4.8% of naive CD4, 3% to 3.5% of naive CD8, 2% to 2.5% of memory CD4, and over 0.3% of memory CD8 clonotypes. Sampling was limited to blood, and TCR repertoires in tissue likely differ from TCR repertoires in blood.

Notes on this clone: There is no known antigen for this receptor. Base qualities are not recorded, but no much larger clone differs from it by a single base.

CD8 naive samples were obtained by positive selection for CCR7 among CD45RO-negative cells, yielding a CD45RA+CCR7+ population from which TemRA cells were excluded. The donors were healthy, HIV-negative adults with no recently reported acute infections or vaccinations. All donors were Caucasian adults living in Nashville, Tennessee, USA. After blood collection by leukapheresis, PBMCs were isolated using Ficoll-Histopaque density gradient centrifugation and then cryopreserved in the vapor phase of liquid nitrogen. Purity and quantity of every magnetically sorted T cell population were checked by analytical flow cytometry. Genomic DNA was isolated from every sorted fraction and measured by UV absorbance on a Nanodrop 2000c.

This clonotype originated in a man aged 18 to 30 in good health. Some clones in this sample may be carry-over from other donors' samples. Recombination joined TRBV4-1 with TRBJ2-3; the D gene remains uncertain. The sample comprised naive CD8+ T cells from PBMCs. Reading the label with the study, this specimen's cell subset or site is: CD45RA+CCR7+. The CDR3 protein sequence reads: CASSKVKSTDTQYF. The DNA is as follows: TGCGCCAGCAGCAAAGTAAAGAGCACAGATACGCAGTATTTT.